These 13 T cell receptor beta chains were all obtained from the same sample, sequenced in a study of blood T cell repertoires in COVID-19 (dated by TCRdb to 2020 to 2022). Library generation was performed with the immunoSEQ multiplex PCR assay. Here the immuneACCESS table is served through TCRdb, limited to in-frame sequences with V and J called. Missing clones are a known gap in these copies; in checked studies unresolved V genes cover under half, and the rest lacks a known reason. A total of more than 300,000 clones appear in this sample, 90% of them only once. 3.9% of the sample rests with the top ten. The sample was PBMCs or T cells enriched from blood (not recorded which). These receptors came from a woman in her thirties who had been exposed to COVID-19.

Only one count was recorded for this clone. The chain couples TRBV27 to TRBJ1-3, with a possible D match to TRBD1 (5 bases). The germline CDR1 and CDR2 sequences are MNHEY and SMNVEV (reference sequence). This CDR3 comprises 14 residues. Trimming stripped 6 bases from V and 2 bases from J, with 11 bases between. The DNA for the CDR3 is TGTGCCAGCAGACGGGGGGGGACTGGAAACACCATATATTTT. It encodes CASRRGGTGNTIYF.

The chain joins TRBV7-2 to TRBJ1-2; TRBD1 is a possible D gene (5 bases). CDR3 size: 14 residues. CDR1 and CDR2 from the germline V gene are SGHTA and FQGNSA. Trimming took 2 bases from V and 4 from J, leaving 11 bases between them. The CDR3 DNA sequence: TGTGCCAGCAGCTTATCTCCAACAGGCTATGGCTACACCTTC. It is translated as CASSLSPTGYGYTF.

The CDR3 region has the DNA TGTGCCATCAGTTCACAGGGGGCGGACACTGAAGCTTTCTTT. The encoded protein is CAISSQGADTEAFF. The chain employs TRBV10-3 and TRBJ1-1; 9 bases match TRBD1. There are 14 residues in the CDR3. Germline V gives CDR1 ENHRY, CDR2 SYGVKD. V shed 5 bases and J 3 bases; nucleotides not matched to a gene: 4.

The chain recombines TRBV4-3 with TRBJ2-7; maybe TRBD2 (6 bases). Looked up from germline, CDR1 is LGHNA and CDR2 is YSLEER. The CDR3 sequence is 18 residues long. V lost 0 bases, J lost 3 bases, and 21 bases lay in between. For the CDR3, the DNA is TGCGCCAGCAGCCAAGATTTCGGGCACGCGGCTAGCGACTACGAGCAGTACTTC. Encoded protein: CASSQDFGHAASDYEQYF.

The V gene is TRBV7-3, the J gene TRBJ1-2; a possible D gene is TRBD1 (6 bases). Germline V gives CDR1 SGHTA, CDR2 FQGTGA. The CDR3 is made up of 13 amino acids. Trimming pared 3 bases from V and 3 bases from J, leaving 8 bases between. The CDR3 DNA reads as TGTGCCAGCAGCTTTTACAGGGACTATGGCTACACCTTC. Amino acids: CASSFYRDYGYTF.

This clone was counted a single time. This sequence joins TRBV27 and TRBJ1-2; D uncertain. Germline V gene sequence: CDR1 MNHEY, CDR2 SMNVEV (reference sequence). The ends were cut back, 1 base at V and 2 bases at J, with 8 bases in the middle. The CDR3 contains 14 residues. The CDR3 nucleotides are TGTGCCAGCAGTTTATACGCGGGGAACTATGGCTACACCTTC. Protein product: CASSLYAGNYGYTF.

In DNA form, the CDR3 reads TGTGCCAGCAGCCAAGAAGGAGCCCCGGGCACTGAAGCTTTCTTT. This sequence encodes CASSQEGAPGTEAFF. The gene calls are TRBV3-1 (or the pseudogene TRBV3-2) and TRBJ1-1; D not resolved. The CDR3 runs to 15 residues. Germline V gene sequence: CDR1 LGHDT, CDR2 YNNKEL (reference sequence). Trimming stripped 0 bases from V and 4 bases from J, with 12 bases between.

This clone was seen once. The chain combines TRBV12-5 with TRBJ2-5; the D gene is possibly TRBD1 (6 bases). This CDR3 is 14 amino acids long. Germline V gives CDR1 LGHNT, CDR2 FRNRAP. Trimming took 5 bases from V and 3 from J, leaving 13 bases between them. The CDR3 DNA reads TGTGCTAGTGGTCTCTGGACAGATAAAGAGACCCAGTACTTC. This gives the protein CASGLWTDKETQYF.

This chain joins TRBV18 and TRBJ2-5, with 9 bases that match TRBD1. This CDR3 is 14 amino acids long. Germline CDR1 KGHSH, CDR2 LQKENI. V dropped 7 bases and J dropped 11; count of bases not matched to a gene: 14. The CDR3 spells CASFLRGTGTPQYF. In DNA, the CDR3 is TGTGCCAGCTTCTTACGGGGGACAGGGACCCCTCAGTACTTC.

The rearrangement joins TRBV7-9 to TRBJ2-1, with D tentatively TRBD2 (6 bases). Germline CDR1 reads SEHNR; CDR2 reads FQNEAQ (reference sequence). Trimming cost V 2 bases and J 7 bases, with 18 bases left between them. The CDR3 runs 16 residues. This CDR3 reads CASSLWRDSAGNEQFF. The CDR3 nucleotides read TGTGCCAGCAGCTTATGGAGGGATTCCGCGGGGAATGAGCAGTTCTTC.

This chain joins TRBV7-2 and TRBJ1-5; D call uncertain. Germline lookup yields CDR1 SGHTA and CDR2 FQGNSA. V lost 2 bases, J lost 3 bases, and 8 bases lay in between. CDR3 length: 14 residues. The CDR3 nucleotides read TGTGCCAGCAGCTTACAGGCCACCAATCAGCCCCAGCATTTT. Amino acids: CASSLQATNQPQHF.

This chain's CDR3 is CASSLSGSTEAFF. CDR3 sequence (DNA): TGTGCCAGCAGCTTATCGGGGAGCACTGAAGCTTTCTTT. The gene calls are TRBV11-2 and TRBJ1-1; D remains unclear. Trimming took off 2 bases at V and 4 bases at J, with 8 bases between the two ends. CDR1 is SGHAT and CDR2 is FQNNGV in the germline V gene. CDR3 size: 13 residues.

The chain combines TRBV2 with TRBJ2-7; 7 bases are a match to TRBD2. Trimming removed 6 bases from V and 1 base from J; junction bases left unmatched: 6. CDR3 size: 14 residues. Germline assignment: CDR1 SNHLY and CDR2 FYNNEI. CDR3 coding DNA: TGTGCCAGCAGGGACCGGGACTATTCCTACGAGCAGTACTTC. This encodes CASRDRDYSYEQYF.